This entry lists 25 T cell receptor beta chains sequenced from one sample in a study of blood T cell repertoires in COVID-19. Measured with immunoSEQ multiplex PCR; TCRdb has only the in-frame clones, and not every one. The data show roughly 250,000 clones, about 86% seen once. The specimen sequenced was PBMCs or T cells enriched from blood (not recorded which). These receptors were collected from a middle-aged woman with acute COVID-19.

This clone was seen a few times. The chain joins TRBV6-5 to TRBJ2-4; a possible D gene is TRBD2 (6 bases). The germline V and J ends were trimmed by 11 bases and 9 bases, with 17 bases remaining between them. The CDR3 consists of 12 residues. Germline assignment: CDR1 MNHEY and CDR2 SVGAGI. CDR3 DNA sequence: TGTGCCGCCCGGGACTCAGGGAGCATTCAGTACTTC. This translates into CAARDSGSIQYF.

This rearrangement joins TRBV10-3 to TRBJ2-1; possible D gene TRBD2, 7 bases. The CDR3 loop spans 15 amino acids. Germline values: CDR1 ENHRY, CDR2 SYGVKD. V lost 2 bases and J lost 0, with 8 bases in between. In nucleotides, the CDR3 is TGTGCCATCAGTGAGAGGGGGGGCTCCTACAATGAGCAGTTCTTC. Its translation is CAISERGGSYNEQFF.

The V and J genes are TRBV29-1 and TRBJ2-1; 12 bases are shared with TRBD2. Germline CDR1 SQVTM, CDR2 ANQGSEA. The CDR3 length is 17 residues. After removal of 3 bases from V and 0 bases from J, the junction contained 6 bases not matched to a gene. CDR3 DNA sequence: TGCAGCGTTGAGGGACTAGCGGGTTTGAGCTCCTACAATGAGCAGTTCTTC. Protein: CSVEGLAGLSSYNEQFF.

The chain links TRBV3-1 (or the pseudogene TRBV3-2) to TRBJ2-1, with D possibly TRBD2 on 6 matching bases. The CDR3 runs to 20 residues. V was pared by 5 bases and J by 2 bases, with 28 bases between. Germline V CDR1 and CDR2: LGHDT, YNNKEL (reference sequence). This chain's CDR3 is CASSETSAGSSLFTYNEQFF. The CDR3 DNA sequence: TGTGCCAGCAGCGAAACATCTGCGGGGTCTTCGCTCTTTACCTACAATGAGCAGTTCTTC.

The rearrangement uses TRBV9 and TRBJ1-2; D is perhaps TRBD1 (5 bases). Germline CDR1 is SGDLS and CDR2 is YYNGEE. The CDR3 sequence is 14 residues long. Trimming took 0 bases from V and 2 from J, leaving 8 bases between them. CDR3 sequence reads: CASSVAGPNYGYTF. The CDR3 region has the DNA TGTGCCAGCAGCGTAGCAGGGCCCAACTATGGCTACACCTTC.

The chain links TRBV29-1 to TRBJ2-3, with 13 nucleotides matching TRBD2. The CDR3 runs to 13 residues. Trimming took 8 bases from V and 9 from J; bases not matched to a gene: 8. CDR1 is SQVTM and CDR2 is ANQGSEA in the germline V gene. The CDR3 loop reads CSLLAGGESTQYF. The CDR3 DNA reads TGCAGCTTACTAGCGGGAGGGGAATCAACGCAGTATTTT.

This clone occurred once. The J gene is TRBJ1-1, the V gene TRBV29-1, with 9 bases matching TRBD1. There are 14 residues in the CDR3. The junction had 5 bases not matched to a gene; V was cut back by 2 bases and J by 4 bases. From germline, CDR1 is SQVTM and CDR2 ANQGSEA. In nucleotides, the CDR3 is TGCAGCGTTGAATTATCGACAGGGGGCACTGAAGCTTTCTTT. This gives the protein CSVELSTGGTEAFF.

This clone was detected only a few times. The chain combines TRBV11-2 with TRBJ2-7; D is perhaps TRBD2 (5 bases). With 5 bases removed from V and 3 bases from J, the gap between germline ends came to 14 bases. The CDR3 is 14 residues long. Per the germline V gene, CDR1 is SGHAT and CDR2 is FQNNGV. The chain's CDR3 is CASSISHRDYEQYF. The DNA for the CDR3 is TGTGCCAGCAGCATCTCCCATCGGGACTACGAGCAGTACTTC. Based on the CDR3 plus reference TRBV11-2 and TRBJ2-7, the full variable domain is EAGVAQSPRYKIIEKRQSVAFWCNPISGHATLYWYQQILGQGPKLLIQFQNNGVVDDSQLPKDRFSAERLKGVDSTLKIQPAKLEDSAVYLCASSISHRDYEQYFGPGTRLTVT.

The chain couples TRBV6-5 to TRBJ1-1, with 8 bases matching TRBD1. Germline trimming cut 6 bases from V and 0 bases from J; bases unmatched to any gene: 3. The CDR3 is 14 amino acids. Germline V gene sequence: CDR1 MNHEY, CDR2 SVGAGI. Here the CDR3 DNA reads TGTGCCAGCAGAGACAGGGGCATGAACACTGAAGCTTTCTTT. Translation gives CASRDRGMNTEAFF.

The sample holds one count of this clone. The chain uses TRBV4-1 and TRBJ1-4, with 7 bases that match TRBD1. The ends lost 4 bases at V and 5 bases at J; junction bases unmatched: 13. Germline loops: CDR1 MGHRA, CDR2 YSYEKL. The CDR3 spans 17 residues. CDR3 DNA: TGCGCCAGCAGCCCGATCCTTACCGGGACAGAAAATGAAAAACTGTTTTTT. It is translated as CASSPILTGTENEKLFF.

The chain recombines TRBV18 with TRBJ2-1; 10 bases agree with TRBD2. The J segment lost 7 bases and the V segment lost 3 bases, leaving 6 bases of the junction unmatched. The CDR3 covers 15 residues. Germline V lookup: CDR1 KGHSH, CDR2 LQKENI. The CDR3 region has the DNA TGTGCCAGCTCACCGCCGGGACTAGCGTTGAATGAGCAGTTCTTC. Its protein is CASSPPGLALNEQFF. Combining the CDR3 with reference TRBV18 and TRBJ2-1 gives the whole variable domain NAGVMQNPRHLVRRRGQEARLRCSPMKGHSHVYWYRQLPEEGLKFMVYLQKENIIDESGMPKERFSAEFPKEGPSILRIQQVVRGDSAAYFCASSPPGLALNEQFFGPGTRLTVL.

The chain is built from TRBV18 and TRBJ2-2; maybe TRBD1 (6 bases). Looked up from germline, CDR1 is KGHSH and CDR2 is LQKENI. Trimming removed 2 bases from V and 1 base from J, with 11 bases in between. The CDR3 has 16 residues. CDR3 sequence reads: CASSPTGTMNTGELFF. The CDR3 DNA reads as TGTGCCAGCTCACCAACCGGGACAATGAACACCGGGGAGCTGTTTTTT. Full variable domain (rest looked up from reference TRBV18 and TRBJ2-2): NAGVMQNPRHLVRRRGQEARLRCSPMKGHSHVYWYRQLPEEGLKFMVYLQKENIIDESGMPKERFSAEFPKEGPSILRIQQVVRGDSAAYFCASSPTGTMNTGELFFGEGSRLTVL.

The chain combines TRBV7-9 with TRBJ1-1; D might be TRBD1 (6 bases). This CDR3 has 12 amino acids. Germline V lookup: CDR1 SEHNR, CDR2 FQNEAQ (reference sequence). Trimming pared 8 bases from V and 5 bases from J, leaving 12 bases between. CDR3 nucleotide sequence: TGTGCCAGCGGGGGCGCAGGGACTGAAGCTTTCTTT. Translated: CASGGAGTEAFF.

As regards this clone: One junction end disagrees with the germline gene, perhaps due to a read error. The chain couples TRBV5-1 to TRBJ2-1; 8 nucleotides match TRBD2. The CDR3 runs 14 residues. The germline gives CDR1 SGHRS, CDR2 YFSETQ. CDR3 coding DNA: TGCGCCAGCAGCTTGTTGGGTAGCGGGAACCTGGGCATCTTC. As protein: CASSLLGSGNLGIF.

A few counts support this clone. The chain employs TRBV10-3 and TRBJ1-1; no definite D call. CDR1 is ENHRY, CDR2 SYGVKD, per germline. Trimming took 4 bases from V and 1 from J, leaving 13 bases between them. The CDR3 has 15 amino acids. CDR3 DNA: TGTGCCATCAGTGTGACCATGGGAGAGAACACTGAAGCTTTCTTT. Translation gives CAISVTMGENTEAFF.

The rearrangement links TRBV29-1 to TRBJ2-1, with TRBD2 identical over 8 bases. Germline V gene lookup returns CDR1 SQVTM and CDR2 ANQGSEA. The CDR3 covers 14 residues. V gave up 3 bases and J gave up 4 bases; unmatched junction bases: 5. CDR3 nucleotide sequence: TGCAGCGTTGACGGGGGGGGATTATACAATGAGCAGTTCTTC. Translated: CSVDGGGLYNEQFF.

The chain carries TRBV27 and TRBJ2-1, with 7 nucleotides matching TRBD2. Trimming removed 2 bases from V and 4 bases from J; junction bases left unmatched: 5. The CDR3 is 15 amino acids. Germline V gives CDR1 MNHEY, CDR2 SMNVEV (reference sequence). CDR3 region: CASSLMVGGYNEQFF. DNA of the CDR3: TGTGCCAGCAGTTTAATGGTGGGAGGGTACAATGAGCAGTTCTTC.

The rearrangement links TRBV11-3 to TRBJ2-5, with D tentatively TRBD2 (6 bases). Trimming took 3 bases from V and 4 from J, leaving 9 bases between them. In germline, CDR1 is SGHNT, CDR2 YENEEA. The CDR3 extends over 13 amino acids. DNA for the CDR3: TGTGCCAGCAGCTTCGGCGGGGCAGAGACCCAGTACTTC. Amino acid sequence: CASSFGGAETQYF.

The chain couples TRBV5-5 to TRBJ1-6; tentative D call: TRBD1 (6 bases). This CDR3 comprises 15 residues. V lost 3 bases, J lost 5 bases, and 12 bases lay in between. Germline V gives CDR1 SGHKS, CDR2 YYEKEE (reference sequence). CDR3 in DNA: TGTGCCAGCAGCTCCCAGGGACACGATAATTCACCCCTCCACTTT. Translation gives CASSSQGHDNSPLHF.

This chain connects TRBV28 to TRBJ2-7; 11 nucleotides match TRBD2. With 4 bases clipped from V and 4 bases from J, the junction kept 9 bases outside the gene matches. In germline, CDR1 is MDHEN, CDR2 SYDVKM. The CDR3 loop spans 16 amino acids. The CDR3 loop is CASSSTRLAGSYEQYF. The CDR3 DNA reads TGTGCCAGCAGTTCCACAAGACTAGCGGGATCTTACGAGCAGTACTTC.

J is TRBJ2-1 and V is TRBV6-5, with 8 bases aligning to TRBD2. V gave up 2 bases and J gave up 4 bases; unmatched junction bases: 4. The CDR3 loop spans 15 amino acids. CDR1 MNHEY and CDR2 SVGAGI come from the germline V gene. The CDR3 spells CASSYNSGIYNEQFF. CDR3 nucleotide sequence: TGTGCCAGCAGTTACAATAGCGGGATTTACAATGAGCAGTTCTTC.

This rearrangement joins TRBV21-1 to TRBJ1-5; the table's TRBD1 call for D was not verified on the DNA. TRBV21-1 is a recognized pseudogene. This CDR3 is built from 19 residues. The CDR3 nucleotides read TGTGCCAGCAGCGTGAGCACAGGGAAGCAGAGGTTTGGCAATCAGCCCCAGCATTTT. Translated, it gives CASSVSTGKQRFGNQPQHF.

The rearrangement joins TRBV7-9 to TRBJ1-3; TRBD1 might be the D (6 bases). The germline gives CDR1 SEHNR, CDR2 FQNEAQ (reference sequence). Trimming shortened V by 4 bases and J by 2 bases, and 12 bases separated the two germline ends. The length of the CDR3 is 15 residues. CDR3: CASSSTGTPGNTIYF. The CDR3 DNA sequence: TGTGCCAGCAGCTCAACAGGGACCCCTGGAAACACCATATATTTT. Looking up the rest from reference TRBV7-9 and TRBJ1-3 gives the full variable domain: DTGVSQNPRHKITKRGQNVTFRCDPISEHNRLYWYRQTLGQGPEFLTYFQNEAQLEKSRLLSDRFSAERPKGSFSTLEIQRTEQGDSAMYLCASSSTGTPGNTIYFGEGSWLTVV.

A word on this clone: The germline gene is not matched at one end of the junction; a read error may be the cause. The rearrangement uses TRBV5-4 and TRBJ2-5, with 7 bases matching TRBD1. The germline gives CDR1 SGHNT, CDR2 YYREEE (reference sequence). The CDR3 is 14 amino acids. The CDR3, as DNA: TGTGCCAGCAGCCTCCGGGACAGCCAAGAAACCCAGTACTTC. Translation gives CASSLRDSQETQYF.

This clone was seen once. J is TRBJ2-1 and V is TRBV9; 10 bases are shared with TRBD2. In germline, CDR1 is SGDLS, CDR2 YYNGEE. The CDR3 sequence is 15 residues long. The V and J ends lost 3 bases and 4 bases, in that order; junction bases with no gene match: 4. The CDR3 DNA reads TGTGCCAGCAGCGCTAGCGGGAGTTTGTACAATGAGCAGTTCTTC. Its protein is CASSASGSLYNEQFF.